This T cell receptor beta chain derives from a study of T cells in Graves' hyperthyroidism and ophthalmopathy (dated by TCRdb to about 2019). Regarding the research as a whole: To identify TCR V-J signatures that set the groups apart, the researchers used a discovery cohort of 100 patients, made up of under 45 with Graves' ophthalmopathy and about 55 with stable Graves' hyperthyroidism. Following sampling, methimazole starting at 30 mg daily was given to hyperthyroidism patients, and high-dose intravenous methylprednisolone was given to ophthalmopathy patients. Prospective prediction of ophthalmopathy was tested in an independent validation cohort consisting of roughly 20 hyperthyroidism patients and more than 15 patients who later progressed to ophthalmopathy. Thyroid tissue and blood T-cell repertoires from six Graves' hyperthyroidism patients were also compared in the study. The approximately 90 discovery patients were randomly split 7:3 into training and test sets. The paper reports TCR Vbeta CDR3 sequencing of over 120 peripheral blood samples: approximately 41 ophthalmopathy, fewer than 80 hyperthyroidism and 17 progressor patients. Results and caveats for the whole study, not just this receptor: No statistical method was used to set the sample size in advance, and investigators knew the group allocation. Blood samples also contained most of the expanded thyroid clonotypes (frequency above 0.001), which suggests that blood repertoires may reflect thyroid immune responses. Ophthalmopathy was separated from stable hyperthyroidism by a 13 V-J signature model, with around 88% sensitivity and about 81% specificity obtained in cross-validation and 80%/75% obtained in testing. During validation, the model predicted progression to ophthalmopathy a median of around six months ahead of onset, with more than 60% sensitivity and about 72% specificity.

Taken from the germline V gene, the CDR1 and CDR2 loops are SQVTM and ANQGSEA. The CDR3 contains 14 residues, cysteine and phenylalanine counted. The kept DNA is CDR3 alone, 42 bases in frame from the first base. The germline V end is reduced by 6 bases and the J end by 7 bases; junction bases left unmatched: 14. Amplification of TCR beta CDR3 regions was carried out from RNA transcripts. A first-round RT-PCR of the TCR CDR3 used the HTBI primer set with the Qiagen OneStep RT-PCR kit. A second multiplex PCR round built the libraries, followed by size selection and purification. The libraries were sequenced on an Illumina HiSeq2000 using paired-end 100 bp reads. In the original analysis: SOAPnuke was used to process the raw data, removing reads that contained adapters or uncalled bases, had a mean Phred below 15, or lacked an exact match to the constant primer or identifier. COPE v1.2.5 was used to merge the high-quality paired reads, and each unique nucleotide sequence was defined as a clonotype. MiTCR v1.1 was used to align clonotypes to the IMGT TRBV, TRBD and TRBJ reference segments. The analysis included only V-J combinations with a frequency above 0.0001, which together covered roughly 99% of the repertoires. A TCS score was defined as the ratio between F50 (clonal expansion) and ExV (chaos), using BLOSUM62-based TCRdist between CDR3 peptides within each V-J. Welch's t-statistics and random forest reduced roughly 540 V-J features to under 15, which were used in a naive Bayes classifier (R e1071). The similarity between thyroid and blood repertoires was quantified using the Morisita-Horn index. The public reads were quality trimmed at Q25 with fastp and then assembled into clones with MiXCR by TCRdb, keeping productive beta chains. Identical CDR3 protein sequences are pooled into one entry, listed with their most common genes and DNA. TCRdb, not the original authors, processed these V and J calls. The sample records 650,000 to 800,000 distinct CDR3 sequences, just under 45% of which are singletons. Under 8% of the sample goes to the ten largest clones.

Any patient with an uncontrolled infection, another autoimmune disease, pregnancy or lactation was excluded. Diagnoses were established on the basis of clinical symptoms, serum thyroxine and TRAb, thyroid ultrasound, and orbital computed tomography. Total RNA was extracted using Trizol reagent, and RNA quality was assessed on an Agilent 2100 Bioanalyzer. Turning to this clonotype: The specificity of this receptor is unknown. Nothing much larger sits one base from this clone, and base qualities are not available.

The sequence links TRBV29-1 to TRBJ1-1, and TRBD1 matches 7 of the central bases. Sequencing was carried out using peripheral blood or thyroid tissue (not recorded which). This TCR was recovered from an adult man with Graves' disease, either hyperthyroidism or ophthalmopathy (not recorded which). The CDR3 protein sequence reads: CSVSYRGHAVEAFF. The DNA reads TGCAGCGTGTCCTACAGGGGACACGCGGTTGAAGCTTTCTTT.